The entry below gives a single T cell receptor (beta chain) sequence along with its context. This sample was taken from a study of T cell responses to AZD1222 COVID-19 vaccine. CDR1 and CDR2 (germline): SNHLY, FYNNEI. V lost 7 bases and J 4 bases, leaving 11 bases between the germline ends. The CDR3 consists of 13 residues. TCRdb's copy holds only in-frame clones and misses some; the assay was immunoSEQ multiplex PCR. Of some 99,000 clones listed, about four fifths are singletons. The sequenced sample was peripheral blood, obtained 28 days after the second AZD1222 dose. The gene calls are TRBV2 and TRBJ1-5, with D maybe TRBD1 (5 bases). The clonotype was recovered from an adult who received the AZD1222 COVID-19 vaccine. CDR3 residues: CASTPGRNQPQHF. For the CDR3, the DNA is TGTGCCAGCACCCCAGGGAGGAATCAGCCCCAGCATTTT.